This TCR beta chain is from a study of T cell changes during pregnancy in multiple sclerosis. Sequencing was performed with immunoSEQ multiplex PCR; in TCRdb, only in-frame clones are kept and a portion is missing. This table holds some 73,000 clones, about 92% found once. Trimming cost V 2 bases and J 6 bases; bases outside gene matches: 9. Germline V gives CDR1 KGHSH, CDR2 LQKENI. The CDR3 sequence is 16 residues long. Specimen: peripheral blood, collected in the third trimester of pregnancy. The TCR originated in a female donor in good health, enrolled as a control in a pregnancy study. The chain is built from TRBV18 and TRBJ2-1; 8 nucleotides line up with TRBD2. The CDR3 is CASSPTDREGINEQFF. In DNA form, the CDR3 reads TGTGCCAGCTCACCAACAGACCGGGAGGGGATCAATGAGCAGTTCTTC.